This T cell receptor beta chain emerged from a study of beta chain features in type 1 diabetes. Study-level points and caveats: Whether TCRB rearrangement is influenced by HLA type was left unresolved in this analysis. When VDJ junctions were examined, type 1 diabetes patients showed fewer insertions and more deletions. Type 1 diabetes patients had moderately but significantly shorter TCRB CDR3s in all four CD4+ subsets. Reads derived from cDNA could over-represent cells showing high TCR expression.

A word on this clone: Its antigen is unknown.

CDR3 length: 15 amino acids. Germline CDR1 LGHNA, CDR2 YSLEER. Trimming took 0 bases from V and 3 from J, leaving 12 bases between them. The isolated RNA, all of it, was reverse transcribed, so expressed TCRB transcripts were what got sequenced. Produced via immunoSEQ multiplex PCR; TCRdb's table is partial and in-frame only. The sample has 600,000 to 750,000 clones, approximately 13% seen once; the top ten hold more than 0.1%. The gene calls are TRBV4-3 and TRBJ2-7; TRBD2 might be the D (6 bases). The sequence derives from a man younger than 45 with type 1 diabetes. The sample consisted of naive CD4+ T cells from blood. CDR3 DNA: TGCGCCAGCAGCCAAGAAGGTCAGGGAGGCTACGAGCAGTACTTC. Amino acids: CASSQEGQGGYEQYF.